These T cell receptor beta chains were read from a single sample in a study of cytomegalovirus exposure and HLA in healthy donors. Produced via immunoSEQ multiplex PCR; TCRdb's table is partial and in-frame only. The table has approximately 300,000 clones, about 85% seen once. Sequencing used PBMCs. These receptor sequences come from a woman under 40 in good health and CMV-seropositive. The CDR3 runs from the conserved cysteine through the conserved F or W. A D gene is named only where the DNA matches it firmly. Expanded clones get a size class; other rows say once, few or many, or leave the size out.

V gene,J gene,clone size,D gene,CDR3 protein,CDR3 DNA
TRBV6-6,TRBJ2-7,.,.,CASSHLGYTYEQYF,TGTGCCAGCAGCCACTTGGGGTATACCTACGAGCAGTACTTC
TRBV7-9,TRBJ2-7,.,.,CASTWGRTYEQYF,TGTGCCAGCACCTGGGGCAGAACCTACGAGCAGTACTTC
TRBV6-1,TRBJ2-3,.,TRBD2,CASDQRGRTDTQYF,TGTGCCAGCGACCAGCGGGGTCGCACAGATACGCAGTATTTT
TRBV13,TRBJ2-1,.,.,CASSLGRDEQFF,TGTGCCAGCAGCTTAGGCCGGGATGAGCAGTTCTTC
TRBV28,TRBJ1-5,.,.,CASIDGQRNQPQHF,TGTGCCAGCATTGACGGACAGAGGAATCAGCCCCAGCATTTT
TRBV11-2,TRBJ2-1,.,.,CASSFGVDNEQFF,TGTGCCAGCAGCTTTGGAGTAGACAATGAGCAGTTCTTC
TRBV25-1,TRBJ2-1,.,.,CASSVQGRGDEQFF,TGTGCCAGCAGTGTACAGGGACGGGGGGATGAGCAGTTCTTC
TRBV4-2,TRBJ1-1,.,TRBD1,CASSLDRDAREAFF,TGTGCCAGCAGCCTGGACAGGGACGCTCGAGAAGCTTTCTTT
TRBV5-6,TRBJ1-3,.,.,CASSFDNREDTIYF,TGTGCCAGCAGCTTCGATAACAGGGAGGACACCATATATTTT
TRBV7-9,TRBJ2-7,once,TRBD2,CASSLASGSYEQYF,TGTGCCAGCAGCTTAGCAAGCGGGAGCTACGAGCAGTACTTC
TRBV13,TRBJ2-3,.,.,CASSSTSSDTQYF,TGTGCCAGCAGCTCGACTAGTTCAGATACGCAGTATTTT
TRBV27,TRBJ2-3,.,.,CASRKNSAYRSTDTQYF,TGTGCCAGCAGAAAGAACTCTGCTTATAGGAGCACAGATACGCAGTATTTT
TRBV6-5,TRBJ2-1,.,.,CASSNIGYNEQFF,TGTGCCAGTTCCAACATTGGTTACAATGAGCAGTTCTTC
TRBV2,TRBJ2-7,.,.,CASSGGPYEQYF,TGTGCCAGCAGTGGGGGCCCATACGAGCAGTACTTC
TRBV5-1,TRBJ2-2,once,.,CASTATGELFF,TGCGCCAGCACCGCCACCGGGGAGCTGTTTTTT
TRBV19,TRBJ2-7,.,TRBD2,CASKRGDEQYF,TGTGCCAGTAAACGGGGGGACGAGCAGTACTTC
TRBV7-3,TRBJ1-6,.,.,CASGAAYNSPLHF,TGTGCCAGCGGGGCAGCTTATAATTCACCCCTCCACTTT
TRBV18,TRBJ2-5,few,TRBD2,CASSLGLAEETQYF,TGTGCCAGCTCACTGGGACTAGCAGAAGAGACCCAGTACTTC
TRBV5-1,TRBJ1-1,.,.,CASSLEFFLSVNTEAFF,TGCGCCAGCAGCTTGGAATTTTTTTTGTCTGTGAACACTGAAGCTTTCTTT
TRBV9,TRBJ1-2,.,.,CASSVVGSHGYTF,TGTGCCAGCAGCGTAGTGGGCAGCCATGGCTACACCTTC
TRBV5-1,TRBJ2-7,.,.,CASSFVTASNYEQYF,TGCGCCAGCAGCTTTGTGACAGCGAGTAACTACGAGCAGTACTTC
TRBV2,TRBJ1-2,.,TRBD1,CASSSPGQGNAYGYTF,TGTGCCAGCAGCTCTCCGGGACAGGGTAATGCATATGGCTACACCTTC
TRBV4-1,TRBJ2-1,.,.,CASSQDTGRSNEQFF,TGCGCCAGCAGCCAAGACACCGGTAGATCCAATGAGCAGTTCTTC
TRBV23-1,TRBJ1-2,.,TRBD1,CASSQYDGGRDRAYGYTF,TGCGCCAGCAGTCAATACGATGGAGGTCGAGACAGGGCTTATGGCTACACCTTC
TRBV7-2,TRBJ2-7,once,TRBD1,CASSPRQGAWYEQYF,TGTGCCAGCAGCCCCCGACAGGGGGCTTGGTACGAGCAGTACTTC
TRBV5-6,TRBJ1-6,.,.,CASSRMPLLILGSPLHF,TGTGCCAGCAGCCGAATGCCCCTATTGATTTTGGGATCACCCCTCCACTTT
TRBV2,TRBJ1-2,.,.,CASSEEGGTLYGYTF,TGTGCCAGCAGTGAGGAGGGGGGGACGCTCTATGGCTACACCTTC
TRBV29-1,TRBJ1-3,.,.,CSSSRGYGGNTIYF,TGCAGCTCAAGTCGGGGGTACGGTGGAAACACCATATATTTT
TRBV4-3,TRBJ1-2,.,.,CASSQDENYGYTF,TGCGCCAGCAGCCAAGATGAGAACTATGGCTACACCTTC
TRBV6-5,TRBJ2-7,.,TRBD2,CASSPGRVRDEQYF,TGTGCCAGCAGCCCGGGGAGGGTGCGGGACGAGCAGTACTTC
TRBV4-1,TRBJ2-7,.,TRBD2,CASSLSGTPTYEQYF,TGCGCCAGCAGCCTTAGCGGGACCCCAACCTACGAGCAGTACTTC
TRBV7-9,TRBJ1-5,.,TRBD1,CASSLDGRGYQPQHF,TGTGCCAGCAGCTTAGATGGCAGGGGGTATCAGCCCCAGCATTTT
TRBV5-5,TRBJ1-6,.,.,CASSLEGYRDSPLHF,TGTGCCAGCAGCTTGGAGGGTTATAGGGATTCACCCCTCCACTTT
TRBV7-2,TRBJ1-2,.,TRBD1,CASALPGQGTRGYTF,TGTGCCAGCGCCCTCCCGGGACAGGGAACGCGTGGCTACACCTTC
TRBV7-3,TRBJ2-1,.,.,CASSLGHGYNEQFF,TGTGCCAGCAGCTTAGGCCATGGCTACAATGAGCAGTTCTTC
TRBV4-3,TRBJ1-1,.,.,CASSQVRVRDARTEAFF,TGCGCCAGCAGCCAAGTGAGGGTCCGGGATGCGCGAACTGAAGCTTTCTTT
TRBV9,TRBJ2-3,.,.,CASSPLMGEDTQYF,TGTGCCAGCAGCCCTCTCATGGGGGAAGATACGCAGTATTTT
TRBV5-1,TRBJ2-2,.,.,CASSLGNTGELFF,TGCGCCAGCAGCTTGGGGAACACCGGGGAGCTGTTTTTT
TRBV4-2,TRBJ2-3,.,.,CASSPRDPRADTQYF,TGTGCCAGCAGCCCACGGGACCCGCGAGCAGATACGCAGTATTTT
TRBV5-1,TRBJ1-1,once,TRBD1,CASSPNLRGPDTEAFF,TGCGCCAGCAGCCCGAATTTAAGGGGGCCGGACACTGAAGCTTTCTTT
TRBV7-9,TRBJ1-2,.,.,CASSLELPGSGYTF,TGTGCCAGCAGCTTAGAGTTACCAGGGTCTGGCTACACCTTC
TRBV7-8,TRBJ2-7,.,.,CASSPHYEQYF,TGTGCCAGCAGCCCCCACTACGAGCAGTACTTC
TRBV28,TRBJ1-5,.,.,CASSFWGNGNQPQHF,TGTGCCAGCAGTTTTTGGGGGAATGGCAATCAGCCCCAGCATTTT
TRBV7-3,TRBJ2-2,.,.,CASSSRGGELFF,TGTGCCAGCAGCTCTCGGGGCGGGGAGCTGTTTTTT
TRBV11-2,TRBJ1-4,.,.,CASSLDRPSRGEKLFF,TGTGCCAGCAGCTTAGATCGGCCCTCCCGAGGGGAGAAACTGTTTTTT
TRBV14,TRBJ1-5,once,.,CASSQGGGHQPQHF,TGTGCCAGCAGCCAAGGGGGGGGCCATCAGCCCCAGCATTTT
TRBV6-1,TRBJ1-6,.,.,CASRRPRTALSTLHF,TGTGCCAGCAGGCGACCGAGGACAGCGCTATCCACCCTCCACTTT